These T cell receptor beta chains were read from a single sample in a study of cytomegalovirus exposure and HLA in healthy donors. Sequencing used immunoSEQ multiplex PCR; TCRdb keeps in-frame clones, though not all of them. The sample has around 150,000 clones, 61% seen once. Material: PBMCs. These receptors came from a male donor in good health and CMV-seronegative. Both conserved end residues are part of each CDR3. Fields, in order: V gene, D gene, clone size, J gene, CDR3 DNA, CDR3 protein. D genes are given only for firm matches. The size entry is marked missing in some rows and otherwise reads once, few, many or a size class.

TRBV6-5	TRBD1	-	TRBJ1-4	TGTGCCAGCAGTTACTCGAAGGGGGCGTCTGGAAAACTGTTTTTT	CASSYSKGASGKLFF
TRBV27	-	-	TRBJ2-2	TGTGCCAGCAGTTTAAGAGGGTCCGGGGAGCTGTTTTTT	CASSLRGSGELFF
TRBV9	-	-	TRBJ1-6	TGTGCCAGCAGCGTAGGTCAGTCTCTGGAGCATTCACCCCTCCACTTT	CASSVGQSLEHSPLHF
TRBV19	TRBD1	few	TRBJ2-7	TGTGCCAGTAGTGTCCAGGGGGCGAACTACGAGCAGTACTTC	CASSVQGANYEQYF
TRBV9	TRBD1	few	TRBJ2-3	TGTGCCAGCAGCGTAGGACAGGGGGTATCCACAGATACGCAGTATTTT	CASSVGQGVSTDTQYF
TRBV5-1	-	-	TRBJ2-7	TGCGCCAGCAGCTCGGACGGGGACTACGAGCAGTACTTC	CASSSDGDYEQYF
TRBV5-1	-	few	TRBJ2-7	TGCGCCAGCGGATCGGAAGATGGGGCGACGTACGAGCAGTACTTC	CASGSEDGATYEQYF
TRBV2	-	-	TRBJ1-1	TGTGCCAGCAGTCGGGGGGTGGGCACTCGGGTGACTTTCTTT	CASSRGVGTRVTFF
TRBV7-8	TRBD1	many	TRBJ1-4	TGTGCCAGCAGCGGACAGGGGGCTGCTAATGAAAAACTGTTTTTT	CASSGQGAANEKLFF
TRBV10-3	-	-	TRBJ2-3	TGTGCCATCAGTGAGCTCCCAGATACGCAGTATTTT	CAISELPDTQYF
TRBV30	TRBD1	few	TRBJ1-6	TGTGCCTGGTCTGATGGACAGGGCCTTAATTCACCCCTCCACTTT	CAWSDGQGLNSPLHF
TRBV30	-	-	TRBJ1-5	TGTGCCTGGAGCGGAACACAGGCATATCAGCCCCAGCATTTT	CAWSGTQAYQPQHF
TRBV18	-	-	TRBJ2-3	TGTGCCAGCTCGCGGCCCCAGGGACTAGATACGCAGTATTTT	CASSRPQGLDTQYF
TRBV11-2	TRBD1	few	TRBJ1-1	TGTGCCAGCAGCTTAGAACTTCGGACAGGGGGTCGGACTGAAGCTTTCTTT	CASSLELRTGGRTEAFF
TRBV9	-	-	TRBJ2-7	TGTGCCAGCAGCGCCGACGGACACAGCGACTACGAGCAGTACTTC	CASSADGHSDYEQYF
TRBV15	-	-	TRBJ2-1	TGTGCCACCAGCAGAGAGAGAACAGGTGTCTCCTACAATGAGCAGTTCTTC	CATSRERTGVSYNEQFF
TRBV7-7	-	-	TRBJ2-3	TGTGCCAGCAGCGCCGGGACACTAGATACGCAGTATTTT	CASSAGTLDTQYF
TRBV5-4	TRBD1	-	TRBJ1-4	TGTGCCAGCAGCCCAGGGGGCGCGGAAGAAAAACTGTTTTTT	CASSPGGAEEKLFF
TRBV6-5	-	-	TRBJ2-7	TGTGCCAGCGGCGCAGGGATACACGAGCAGTACTTC	CASGAGIHEQYF
TRBV28	-	-	TRBJ2-3	TGTGCCACCGGACTGCTGCTCACAGATACGCAGTATTTT	CATGLLLTDTQYF
TRBV6-5	-	-	TRBJ1-6	TGTGCCAGCAGTTACTTTCAGGGAGGTCATTCACCCCTCCACTTT	CASSYFQGGHSPLHF
TRBV11-3	-	-	TRBJ2-3	TGTGCCAGCAGCTTAGTTGCTAGCTCAGATACGCAGTATTTT	CASSLVASSDTQYF
TRBV19	TRBD2	few	TRBJ2-3	TGTGCCAGTAGTCTCGGGACTAGCGGGGGGGCCGATACGCAGTATTTT	CASSLGTSGGADTQYF
TRBV11-3	-	-	TRBJ2-2	TGTGCCAGCCAGAACACCGGGGAGCTGTTTTTT	CASQNTGELFF
TRBV7-6	TRBD2	-	TRBJ2-3	TGTGCCAGCAGCTGGACTAGCGGGGGGCCAGATACGCAGTATTTT	CASSWTSGGPDTQYF
TRBV5-6	TRBD1	-	TRBJ2-1	TGTGCCAGCACAATACAGGGGTATCAACCCCGCAATACGTTCTTC	CASTIQGYQPRNTFF
TRBV30	-	few	TRBJ1-6	TGTGCCTCGAGTCGCGCAGACACATCACCCCTCCACTTT	CASSRADTSPLHF
TRBV29-1	-	once	TRBJ2-7	TGCAGCGTTGAAGAAGGGGGTCGAAATACCTACGAGCAGTACTTC	CSVEEGGRNTYEQYF
TRBV4-2	TRBD1	-	TRBJ2-7	TGTGCCAGCAGCCAAGATTGGGGGGACAGGGGGCCGTACGAGCAGTACTTC	CASSQDWGDRGPYEQYF
TRBV6-5	TRBD1	-	TRBJ1-1	TGTGCCAGCAGTGGGACAGTCGTTGGCACTGAAGCTTTCTTT	CASSGTVVGTEAFF
TRBV4-1	TRBD1	-	TRBJ2-2	TGCGCCAGCAGCCCGACAGGGTATACCGGGGAGCTGTTTTTT	CASSPTGYTGELFF
TRBV25-1	TRBD2	-	TRBJ2-7	TGTGCCAGCAGTGAAGCCGGGACTAGGGTCTACGAGCAGTACTTC	CASSEAGTRVYEQYF
TRBV7-7	TRBD1	-	TRBJ2-5	TGTGCTAGCAGCTCAGGGACAGTTCAAGAGACCCAGTACTTC	CASSSGTVQETQYF
TRBV10-3	TRBD1	-	TRBJ1-1	TGTGCCATCAGTGGGCGTACAGGGGGGGACACTGAAGCTTTCTTT	CAISGRTGGDTEAFF
TRBV30	TRBD1	-	TRBJ2-7	TGTGCCTGGAGTTCGGGGACAGGCCTTTACGAGCAGTACTTC	CAWSSGTGLYEQYF
TRBV5-4	-	-	TRBJ2-3	TGTGCCAGCAGCTCGACCGGGAGCACAGATACGCAGTATTTT	CASSSTGSTDTQYF
TRBV7-9	-	-	TRBJ1-6	TGTGCCAGCAGCTTACAGGGAAATTCACCCCTCCACTTT	CASSLQGNSPLHF
TRBV7-9	TRBD1	-	TRBJ1-2	TGTGCCAGCAGCCTGGGACAGGGAGACTACACCTTC	CASSLGQGDYTF
TRBV5-8	-	-	TRBJ2-3	TGTGCCAGCAGCCTAGAACAAGGCACAGATACGCAGTATTTT	CASSLEQGTDTQYF
TRBV7-9	TRBD2	-	TRBJ2-3	TGTGCCAGCAGCCCTAGCGGGGCTAGCACAGATACGCAGTATTTT	CASSPSGASTDTQYF
TRBV28	-	few	TRBJ2-1	TGTGCCATCGGGGGGCCATCGGAGGGAGGCGAGCAGTTCTTC	CAIGGPSEGGEQFF
TRBV7-3	TRBD1	few	TRBJ2-5	TGTGCCAGCAGCAGAGGGACAGGTCACCAAGAGACCCAGTACTTC	CASSRGTGHQETQYF
TRBV4-3	-	-	TRBJ1-3	TGCGCCAGCAGCCTCCTCTCTGGAAACACCATATATTTT	CASSLLSGNTIYF
TRBV21-1	-	-	TRBJ2-2	TGTGCCAGCAGCTTGCCTGCACACGCGAACACCGGGGAGCTGTTTTTT	CASSLPAHANTGELFF
TRBV7-2	TRBD1	once	TRBJ1-6	TGTGCCAGCAGCCCTGGACAGGGTTCACCCCTCCACTTT	CASSPGQGSPLHF
TRBV11-2	TRBD1	few	TRBJ2-7	TGTGCCAGCAGCCGCCGGGACAGGGGCGCCTACGAGCAGTACTTC	CASSRRDRGAYEQYF